Here is one T cell receptor (beta chain) with its context. CDR3 length: 13 residues. Germline V gives CDR1 MNHEY, CDR2 SVGAGI. V lost 6 bases and J lost 3, with 9 bases in between. This entry is derived from a study of blood T cells in healthy people across ages. A J-beta primer mix and a sample-barcoded 5' primer were used in a second PCR of about 7 to 12 cycles. Each CDR3 protein is one row after TCRdb ran MiXCR on the 5' RACE reads. The sample includes roughly 550,000 distinct CDR3 sequences, 24% of them seen just once. This sample was also put to use in a study of T cells of mothers and their children.

This clonotype originated in a boy younger than 18 in good health. Sequenced input: blood. This sequence joins TRBV6-5 and TRBJ1-3; D is ambiguous. CDR3: CASSLGIGNTIYF. DNA of the CDR3: TGTGCCAGCAGCCTAGGGATTGGAAACACCATATATTTT.